This note documents a single TCR beta chain sequence. The antigen remains undetermined. Other DNA sequences in the same sample also yield this CDR3. These data originate in a study of shared clonotypes between healthy human individuals. Study results and caveats: Researchers found naive subsets generally carried larger estimated richness than memory subsets.

CDR1 and CDR2 (germline): GTSNPN, SVGIG (reference sequence). Trimming took 1 base from V and 5 from J, leaving 8 bases between them. There are 12 residues in the CDR3. Sequenced by immunoSEQ multiplex PCR; TCRdb stores in-frame clones only, minus some. The data show about 2,500,000 clones, around nine tenths seen once. This sequence joins TRBV30 and TRBJ1-1; no reliable D call. The sample taken for sequencing was naive CD4+ T cells sorted from blood. Subset of the sample: CD45RA+ positively selected. The receptor was derived from a man aged 18 to 30 in good health. In DNA form, the CDR3 reads TGTGCCTGGAGTGGGCGAGGGACTGAAGCTTTCTTT. Protein product: CAWSGRGTEAFF.